This entry is about one T cell receptor beta chain. The data were obtained in a study of blood T cell repertoires in COVID-19. Overall study: Acute and convalescent COVID-19 samples came from the United States, Italy and Spain.

Per the original methods: Reference gene primers were amplified, and this amplification served to estimate nucleated cell counts. The assay was immunoSEQ multiplex PCR, and TCRdb's table has in-frame clones only and misses some. The V and J calls and clone size were taken over from that table, and D and trimming were inferred from the DNA. This table has fewer than 250,000 clones, 80% to 90% appearing once. Germline lookup yields CDR1 SGDLS and CDR2 YYNGEE. This CDR3 is 16 amino acids long. Trimming removed 1 base from V and 0 bases from J; junction bases left unmatched: 3. Sequenced input: PBMCs or T cells enriched from blood (not recorded which). This receptor was identified in a woman in her 40s who had been exposed to COVID-19. The genes are TRBV9 and TRBJ2-2, with 7 positions matching TRBD1. CDR3 region: CASSVTGAANTGELFF. The CDR3 nucleotides read TGTGCCAGCAGCGTAACAGGGGCCGCGAACACCGGGGAGCTGTTTTTT.